The 8 T cell receptor beta chains listed next were all sequenced from one sample in a study of T-cell reconstitution after alpha-beta-depleted transplantation in children. The TCRbeta library incorporated unique molecular identifiers. MiXCR was run by TCRdb on the PCR reads, yielding one entry per CDR3 protein. Of hundreds of thousands of distinct CDR3 sequences listed, 10% to 15% were seen once; the top ten hold 2.2%. The material was PBMCs, mostly from graft donor cells, obtained 360 days after TCRalphabeta/CD19-depleted stem cell transplant. These receptor sequences come from a male patient younger than 18 who had a stem cell transplant for acute myeloid leukemia, so the T cells may come from the graft donor.

This clonotype came up a few times. This sequence joins TRBV20-1 and TRBJ2-1, with 9 bases lining up with TRBD2. The germline V gene has CDR1 DFQATT and CDR2 SNEGSKA (reference sequence). J was trimmed by 0 bases and V by 5 bases; bases with no gene match: 14. The CDR3 has 18 residues. CDR3: CSAGLWGLADSSYNEQFF. In nucleotides, the CDR3 is TGCAGTGCTGGCCTTTGGGGACTAGCTGATAGCTCCTACAATGAGCAGTTCTTC.

The V gene is TRBV10-3, the J gene TRBJ1-2, with 9 bases that match TRBD1. With 10 bases clipped from V and 4 bases from J, the junction kept 19 bases outside the gene matches. From germline, CDR1 is ENHRY and CDR2 SYGVKD. CDR3 length: 17 amino acids. The CDR3: CATNTGGQGTGFYGYTF. The CDR3 bases are TGTGCCACTAACACTGGTGGACAGGGGACAGGATTCTATGGCTACACCTTC.

The chain is built from TRBV28 and TRBJ2-3; no clear D gene. The V end lost 1 base, the J end lost 0 bases, and 17 bases lay between the germline ends. This CDR3 region has 18 residues. Germline V gene lookup returns CDR1 MDHEN and CDR2 SYDVKM. The CDR3 coding sequence is TGTGCCAGCAGTTTATCAGGACCCGGCATAGTTAGCACAGATACGCAGTATTTT. It specifies CASSLSGPGIVSTDTQYF.

There are a few counts of this clonotype. The rearrangement links TRBV5-1 to TRBJ2-1; a possible D gene is TRBD2 (12 bases). From germline, CDR1 is SGHRS and CDR2 YFSETQ. This CDR3 has 22 residues. Trimming took off 0 bases at V and 3 bases at J, with 31 bases between the two ends. Here the CDR3 reads CASSLEDRGRLAGGGFYNEQFF. The CDR3 DNA sequence: TGCGCCAGCAGCTTGGAGGACAGGGGGCGGCTAGCGGGAGGGGGATTCTACAATGAGCAGTTCTTC.

The CDR3 loop reads CASSLRPGQGNTEAFF. The CDR3 DNA is TGTGCCAGCAGCTTAAGACCGGGACAGGGGAACACTGAAGCTTTCTTT. V and J are TRBV7-2 and TRBJ1-1; 9 nucleotides agree with TRBD1. Germline V gene sequence: CDR1 SGHTA, CDR2 FQGNSA. The ends lost 2 bases at V and 1 base at J; junction bases unmatched: 5. The CDR3 runs 16 residues.

The V call is TRBV20-1, the J call TRBJ2-5; a weak D match, TRBD2 (7 bases). Germline CDR1 DFQATT, CDR2 SNEGSKA (reference sequence). The CDR3 consists of 16 residues. V lost 5 bases, J lost 1 base, and 20 bases lay in between. CDR3 protein: CSASTLRGAVQETQYF. The DNA of the CDR3 is TGCAGTGCTTCTACACTCCGGGGGGCAGTCCAAGAGACCCAGTACTTC.

This clonotype was counted only a few times. The chain carries TRBV5-4 and TRBJ2-3; 11 positions agree with TRBD1. V lost 4 bases, J lost 3 bases, and 7 bases stayed unmatched. The CDR3 totals 16 residues. Germline CDR1 SGHNT, CDR2 YYREEE (reference sequence). In DNA form, the CDR3 reads TGTGCCAGCAGCAAGGAAGGACAGGGGGCAACAGATACGCAGTATTTT. Translated: CASSKEGQGATDTQYF.

The chain uses TRBV27 and TRBJ2-3, with 12 bases aligning to TRBD2. This CDR3 has 17 amino acids. Trimming took 5 bases from V and 4 from J; bases not matched to a gene: 10. The germline V gene encodes CDR1 MNHEY and CDR2 SMNVEV (reference sequence). The CDR3 loop is CASSQKLTSGSSDTQYF. CDR3 DNA: TGTGCCAGCAGTCAGAAATTGACTAGCGGGAGTTCAGATACGCAGTATTTT.